This passage covers 20 T cell receptor beta chains from one sample sequenced in a study of beta chain features in type 1 diabetes. Expressed TCRB transcripts were sequenced because the isolated RNA had all been reverse transcribed beforehand. The protocol was immunoSEQ multiplex PCR, while the TCRdb copy is restricted to in-frame clones and leaves out a portion. This table has about 620,000 clones, 15% to 18% appearing once. The sample was naive CD4+ T cells from blood. The receptor set was obtained from a man younger than 35 in good health.

DNA of the CDR3: TGTGCCAGCAGGCACCAGCGGGGGTGGGATGAGCAGTTCTTC. This translates into CASRHQRGWDEQFF. The V and J genes are TRBV6-5 and TRBJ2-1, with 8 positions matching TRBD2. Trimming took 6 bases from V and 8 from J; bases not matched to a gene: 9. This CDR3 region has 14 residues. Germline CDR1 is MNHEY and CDR2 is SVGAGI.

This clone was found a few times. The chain recombines TRBV27 with TRBJ2-3, with 7 positions matching TRBD2. The CDR3 is 17 amino acids. V shed 4 bases and J 1 base; nucleotides not matched to a gene: 11. CDR1 and CDR2 (germline): MNHEY, SMNVEV (reference sequence). CDR3 sequence: CASSWLLRDYRTDTQYF. CDR3 in DNA: TGTGCCAGCAGTTGGTTACTCCGGGACTACCGCACAGATACGCAGTATTTT.

The sample holds a few counts of this clone. This chain joins TRBV7-2 and TRBJ2-2; 9 bases are a match to TRBD2. This CDR3 spans 15 amino acids. Germline V gene sequence: CDR1 SGHTA, CDR2 FQGNSA. The trim removed 11 bases at V and 2 bases at J, leaving 9 bases unmatched. CDR3 sequence reads: CAASSGGTNTGELFF. CDR3 DNA: TGTGCCGCAAGTAGCGGGGGAACCAACACCGGGGAGCTGTTTTTT.

The rearrangement links TRBV5-4 to TRBJ2-7, with a tentative D call TRBD1 (6 bases). The CDR3 loop spans 15 amino acids. Between the trimmed V and J ends, which lost 0 bases and 1 base, there was a span of 11 bases. Germline V gives CDR1 SGHNT, CDR2 YYREEE (reference sequence). CDR3 sequence (DNA): TGTGCCAGCAGCTTGGGACAGGCACTGTCCTACGAGCAGTACTTC. Residues: CASSLGQALSYEQYF.

The gene calls are TRBV10-3 and TRBJ1-5; possible D gene TRBD1, 6 bases. Trimming took off 6 bases at V and 4 bases at J, with 10 bases between the two ends. This CDR3 has 13 amino acids. The germline CDR1 and CDR2 sequences are ENHRY and SYGVKD. The CDR3 region is CAIRDRPNQPQHF. CDR3 DNA: TGTGCCATCAGAGACAGGCCTAATCAGCCCCAGCATTTT.

The rearrangement joins TRBV28 to TRBJ2-3, with D unclear. Germline lookup yields CDR1 MDHEN and CDR2 SYDVKM. The V end was cut by 7 bases, the J end by 2 bases, with 7 bases between. This CDR3 is built from 12 residues. This CDR3 is CASNILTDTQYF. As DNA, the CDR3 is TGTGCCAGCAACATTCTCACAGATACGCAGTATTTT.

This clone turned up a few times. The rearrangement links TRBV11-2 to TRBJ1-2, with 7 bases aligning to TRBD1. The CDR3 covers 16 residues. J gave up 3 bases and V 4 bases, and 11 bases lay outside the gene matches. Germline V lookup: CDR1 SGHAT, CDR2 FQNNGV. The CDR3 coding sequence is TGTGCCAGCAGCTCGATAAGACAGGGTTGGGACTATGGCTACACCTTC. This translates into CASSSIRQGWDYGYTF.

The chain links TRBV25-1 to TRBJ1-2, with 11 bases that match TRBD1. The CDR3 runs 16 residues. V lost 1 base, J lost 8 bases, and 9 bases stayed unmatched. CDR1 MGHDK and CDR2 SYGVNS come from the germline V gene. The CDR3: CASSEFPGQGARGYTF. The CDR3 coding sequence is TGTGCCAGCAGTGAATTTCCCGGACAGGGGGCGCGAGGCTACACCTTC.

This clone was picked up a small number of times. V and J are TRBV28 and TRBJ2-7; 9 positions agree with TRBD1. Trimming took 8 bases from V and 5 from J; bases not matched to a gene: 4. This CDR3 comprises 12 residues. CDR1 is MDHEN, CDR2 SYDVKM, per germline. CDR3 amino acids: CASVDRGNEQYF. CDR3 in DNA: TGTGCCAGCGTGGACAGGGGCAACGAGCAGTACTTC. Looking up the rest from reference TRBV28 and TRBJ2-7 gives the full variable domain: DVKVTQSSRYLVKRTGEKVFLECVQDMDHENMFWYRQDPGLGLRLIYFSYDVKMKEKGDIPEGYSVSREKKERFSLILESASTNQTSMYLCASVDRGNEQYFGPGTRLTVT.

The CDR3 is CASSLQRGNYEQYF. The CDR3 region has the DNA TGTGCCAGCAGCTTACAGCGGGGAAACTACGAGCAGTACTTC. The genes are TRBV7-2 and TRBJ2-7, with 7 bases matching TRBD2. The CDR3 length is 14 residues. CDR1 SGHTA and CDR2 FQGNSA come from the germline V gene. After removal of 2 bases from V and 3 bases from J, the junction contained 4 bases not matched to a gene.

The CDR3 nucleotides are TGTGCCAGCAGCCCCGGGACGATTTCCTATGGCTACACCTTC. Protein: CASSPGTISYGYTF. This rearrangement joins TRBV7-2 to TRBJ1-2; possibly TRBD1 for D (5 bases). Between the trimmed V and J ends, which lost 5 bases and 4 bases, there was a span of 14 bases. The germline V gene encodes CDR1 SGHTA and CDR2 FQGNSA. The CDR3 totals 14 residues.

The chain links TRBV19 to TRBJ2-5, with D perhaps TRBD1 or TRBD2 (6 bases each). Germline CDR1 LNHDA, CDR2 SQIVND (reference sequence). The length of the CDR3 is 15 residues. Trimming took off 0 bases at V and 2 bases at J, with 10 bases between the two ends. CDR3 amino acids: CASSIDRGRQETQYF. CDR3 in DNA: TGTGCCAGTAGTATAGATCGGGGGCGTCAAGAGACCCAGTACTTC.

This sequence joins TRBV4-3 and TRBJ1-1, with D perhaps TRBD1 (5 bases). Germline CDR1 is LGHNA and CDR2 is YSLEER. CDR3 size: 14 residues. V lost 0 bases, J lost 5 bases, and 10 bases lay in between. CDR3 DNA sequence: TGCGCCAGCAGCCAAGATTGGAGGGGAACTGAAGCTTTCTTT. Translating gives CASSQDWRGTEAFF.

This clone has a handful of counts. This chain uses TRBV5-4 with TRBJ2-1; D may be TRBD1 (6 bases). Trimming removed 4 bases at V and 8 bases at J, with 16 bases between. Germline CDR1 reads SGHNT; CDR2 reads YYREEE (reference sequence). The CDR3 runs to 14 residues. The CDR3 DNA sequence: TGTGCCAGCAGCAGGGGACAACTTGTAGATGAGCAGTTCTTC. It encodes CASSRGQLVDEQFF.

V and J are TRBV21-1 and TRBJ1-4. TRBV21-1 is given as a pseudogene. The CDR3 covers 9 residues. The CDR3 nucleotides are TGTGCCAGCAAATCTCCACTGTTTTTT. It encodes CASKSPLFF.

This clone was picked up a small number of times. The rearrangement links TRBV2 to TRBJ2-5, with D possibly TRBD2 on 5 matching bases. Trimming took off 6 bases at V and 2 bases at J, with 13 bases between the two ends. The CDR3 contains 14 residues. Germline V gene data show CDR1 as SNHLY and CDR2 as FYNNEI. The CDR3 reads CASSAAQRQETQYF. CDR3 nucleotide sequence: TGTGCCAGCAGCGCTGCCCAGCGGCAAGAGACCCAGTACTTC.

The chain carries TRBV9 and TRBJ1-4, with no clear D. Per the germline V gene, CDR1 is SGDLS and CDR2 is YYNGEE. This CDR3 contains 14 residues. V was cut by 0 bases and J by 4 bases, with 7 bases left in between. CDR3 coding DNA: TGTGCCAGCAGCGTAGGCGTATATAATGAAAAACTGTTTTTT. Its translation is CASSVGVYNEKLFF. The complete variable domain, with remaining parts taken from reference TRBV9 and TRBJ1-4, reads DSGVTQTPKHLITATGQRVTLRCSPRSGDLSVYWYQQSLDQGLQFLIQYYNGEERAKGNILERFSAQQFPDLHSELNLSSLELGDSALYFCASSVGVYNEKLFFGSGTQLSVL.

This clone appeared a few times. The V and J genes are TRBV2 and TRBJ2-1, with D possibly TRBD2 on 6 matching bases. The CDR3 has 14 amino acids. Germline-derived CDR1 and CDR2 are SNHLY and FYNNEI. V lost 9 bases to trimming and J lost 8 bases, with 20 bases between them. The CDR3 loop is CASGAGLLVDEQFF. In DNA, the CDR3 is TGTGCCAGTGGCGCGGGGCTCCTCGTCGATGAGCAGTTCTTC.

The chain employs TRBV7-2 and TRBJ1-1; the D is unclear. This CDR3 contains 13 residues. Germline loops: CDR1 SGHTA, CDR2 FQGNSA. The V end was cut by 5 bases, the J end by 0 bases, with 7 bases between. CDR3 protein: CASSRELNTEAFF. The CDR3 DNA sequence: TGTGCCAGCAGCAGAGAGTTGAACACTGAAGCTTTCTTT. The full variable domain, completed using reference TRBV7-2 and TRBJ1-1, is GAGVSQSPSNKVTEKGKDVELRCDPISGHTALYWYRQSLGQGLEFLIYFQGNSAPDKSGLPSDRFSAERTGGSVSTLTIQRTQQEDSAVYLCASSRELNTEAFFGQGTRLTVV.

There are a few counts of this clone. V and J are TRBV30 and TRBJ2-2; D perhaps matches TRBD2 (5 bases). Germline V gene lookup returns CDR1 GTSNPN and CDR2 SVGIG (reference sequence). The CDR3 loop spans 13 amino acids. V was cut by 4 bases and J by 8 bases, with 14 bases left in between. The DNA for the CDR3 is TGTGCCTGGATCCGAGGAACGGGGGGGGAGCTGTTTTTT. Translation gives CAWIRGTGGELFF.